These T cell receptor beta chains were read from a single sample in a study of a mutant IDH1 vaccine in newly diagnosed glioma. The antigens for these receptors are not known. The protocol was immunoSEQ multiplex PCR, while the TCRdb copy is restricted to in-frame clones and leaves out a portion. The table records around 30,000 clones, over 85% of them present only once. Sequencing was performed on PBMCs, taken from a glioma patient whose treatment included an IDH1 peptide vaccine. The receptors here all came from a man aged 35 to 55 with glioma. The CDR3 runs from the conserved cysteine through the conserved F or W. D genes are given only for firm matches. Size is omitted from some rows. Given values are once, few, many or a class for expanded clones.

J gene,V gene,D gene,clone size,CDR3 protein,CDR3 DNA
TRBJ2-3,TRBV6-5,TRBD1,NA,CASSYLDRVSPGTQYF,TGTGCCAGCAGTTACCTGGACAGGGTGTCCCCAGGGACGCAGTATTTT
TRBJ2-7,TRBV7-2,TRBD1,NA,CASSLGTRTGSYEQYF,TGTGCCAGCAGCTTAGGGACCCGGACAGGCTCCTACGAGCAGTACTTC
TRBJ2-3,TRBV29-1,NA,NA,CSVEYSDTSTDTQYF,TGCAGCGTTGAATATTCAGACACTAGCACAGATACGCAGTATTTT
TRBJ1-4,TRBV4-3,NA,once,CASSQDRSSGKLFF,TGCGCCAGCAGCCAGGACCGCAGTAGCGGAAAACTGTTTTTT
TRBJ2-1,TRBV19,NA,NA,CASSRGPAGSYNEQFF,TGTGCCAGTAGTAGGGGGCCAGCGGGGTCCTACAATGAGCAGTTCTTC
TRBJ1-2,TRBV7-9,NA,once,CASSRAEGKDGYTF,TGTGCCAGCAGCCGAGCGGAGGGGAAGGATGGCTACACCTTC
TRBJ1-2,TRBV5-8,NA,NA,CASSLVEAGCTF,TGTGCCAGCAGCTTGGTTGAGGCTGGTTGCACCTTC
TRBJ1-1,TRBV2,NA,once,CASSETGTKGFF,TGTGCCAGCAGTGAGACCGGGACGAAGGGTTTCTTT
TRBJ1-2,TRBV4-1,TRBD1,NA,CASSPDLIPDRGLYGYTF,TGCGCCAGCAGCCCCGACCTTATACCAGACAGGGGACTCTATGGCTACACCTTC
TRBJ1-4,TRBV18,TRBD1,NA,CASSPSGQGDEKLFF,TGTGCCAGCTCACCGTCGGGACAGGGGGACGAAAAACTGTTTTTT
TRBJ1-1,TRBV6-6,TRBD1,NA,CASSFGQAGGKTEAFF,TGTGCCAGCAGTTTCGGACAGGCGGGCGGGAAGACTGAAGCTTTCTTT
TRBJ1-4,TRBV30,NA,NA,CAWSVRDWTNEKLFF,TGTGCCTGGAGTGTTAGGGATTGGACTAATGAAAAACTGTTTTTT
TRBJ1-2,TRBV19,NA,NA,CASSIPGGAGHYGYTF,TGTGCCAGTAGTATACCCGGGGGCGCGGGTCACTATGGCTACACCTTC
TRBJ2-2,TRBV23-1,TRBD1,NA,CASSQSCGRQGATGELFF,TGCGCCAGCAGTCAATCGTGTGGGCGACAGGGGGCCACCGGGGAGCTGTTTTTT
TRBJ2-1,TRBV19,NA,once,CASSPGRRGYDEQFF,TGTGCCAGTAGTCCCGGTCGGAGGGGCTATGATGAGCAGTTCTTC
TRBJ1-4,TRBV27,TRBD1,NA,CASSFSDRVEEKLFF,TGTGCCAGCAGTTTTTCTGACAGGGTGGAGGAAAAACTGTTTTTT
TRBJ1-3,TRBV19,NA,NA,CASSLVPGNTIYF,TGTGCCAGTAGTTTGGTCCCTGGAAACACCATATATTTT
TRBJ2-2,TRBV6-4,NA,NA,CASSDPAFNTGELFF,TGTGCCAGCAGTGACCCAGCATTTAACACCGGGGAGCTGTTTTTT
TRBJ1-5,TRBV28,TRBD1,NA,CASSFEGQGYQPQHF,TGTGCCAGCAGTTTTGAGGGACAGGGGTATCAGCCCCAGCATTTT
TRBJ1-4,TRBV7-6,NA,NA,CASSWGGTNEKLFF,TGTGCCAGCAGTTGGGGGGGAACTAATGAAAAACTGTTTTTT
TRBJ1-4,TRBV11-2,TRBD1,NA,CASSPSRDRREKLFF,TGTGCCAGCAGCCCGAGCCGGGACAGAAGGGAAAAACTGTTTTTT
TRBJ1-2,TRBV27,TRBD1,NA,CASSTNRGPHYGYTF,TGTGCCAGCAGTACTAACAGGGGACCACACTATGGCTACACCTTC
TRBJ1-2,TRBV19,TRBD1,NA,CASSITGTGNYGYTF,TGTGCCAGTAGTATTACCGGGACAGGGAACTATGGCTACACCTTC
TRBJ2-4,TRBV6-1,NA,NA,CASSPRMVAKNIQYF,TGTGCCAGCAGCCCCCGGATGGTAGCCAAAAACATTCAGTACTTC
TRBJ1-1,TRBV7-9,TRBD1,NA,CASSWGQGTEAFF,TGTGCCAGCAGCTGGGGACAGGGCACTGAAGCTTTCTTT
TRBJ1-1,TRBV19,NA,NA,CASSIQGGFTEAFF,TGTGCCAGTAGTATACAGGGAGGGTTCACTGAAGCTTTCTTT
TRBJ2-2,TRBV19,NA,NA,CASSITGRGNTGELFF,TGTGCCAGTAGTATAACAGGCAGGGGGAACACCGGGGAGCTGTTTTTT